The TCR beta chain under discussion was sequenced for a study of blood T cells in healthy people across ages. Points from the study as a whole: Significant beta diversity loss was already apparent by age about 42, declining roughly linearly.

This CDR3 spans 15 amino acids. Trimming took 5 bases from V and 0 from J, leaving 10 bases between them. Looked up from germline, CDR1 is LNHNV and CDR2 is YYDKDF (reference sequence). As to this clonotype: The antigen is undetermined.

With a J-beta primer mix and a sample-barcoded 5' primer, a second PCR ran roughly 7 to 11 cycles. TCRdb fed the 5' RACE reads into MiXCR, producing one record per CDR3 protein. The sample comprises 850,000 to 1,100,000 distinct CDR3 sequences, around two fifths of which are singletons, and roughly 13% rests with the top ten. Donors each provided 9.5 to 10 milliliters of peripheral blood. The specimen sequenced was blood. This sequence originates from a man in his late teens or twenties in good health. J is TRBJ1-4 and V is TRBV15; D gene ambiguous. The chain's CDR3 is CATSGHLATNEKLFF. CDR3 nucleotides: TGTGCCACCAGCGGTCACCTTGCAACTAATGAAAAACTGTTTTTT.